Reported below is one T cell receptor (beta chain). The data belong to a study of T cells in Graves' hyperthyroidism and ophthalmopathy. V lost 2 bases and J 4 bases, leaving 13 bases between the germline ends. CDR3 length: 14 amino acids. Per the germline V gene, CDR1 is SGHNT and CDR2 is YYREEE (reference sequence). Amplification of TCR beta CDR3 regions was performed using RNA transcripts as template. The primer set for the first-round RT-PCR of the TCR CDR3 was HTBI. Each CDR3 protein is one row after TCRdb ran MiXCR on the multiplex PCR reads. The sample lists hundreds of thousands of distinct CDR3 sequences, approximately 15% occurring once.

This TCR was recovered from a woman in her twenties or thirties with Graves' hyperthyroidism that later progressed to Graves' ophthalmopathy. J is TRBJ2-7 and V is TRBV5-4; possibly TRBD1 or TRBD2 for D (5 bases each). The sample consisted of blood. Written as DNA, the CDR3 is TGTGCCAGCAGCTTATCCGATGGGGGTTACGAGCAGTACTTC. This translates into CASSLSDGGYEQYF.